Each of the 29 T cell receptor beta chains below was sequenced from the same sample in a study of Ad26.COV2.S vaccination and SARS-CoV-2 variants. TCRdb's table, derived via immunoSEQ multiplex PCR, lists solely in-frame clones and lacks some. The sample holds 350,000 to 450,000 clones; under 95% are singletons and the top ten take about 3.9%. Here the sequenced sample was peripheral blood, taken after recovery from COVID-19. Every receptor here comes from a human donor who had recovered from COVID-19.

The CDR3 is CASSTRDRGGLYEQYF. The CDR3 bases are TGTGCCAGCAGTACCCGGGACAGGGGAGGGTTGTACGAGCAGTACTTC. The rearrangement uses TRBV27 and TRBJ2-7, with TRBD1 matching 10 bases. With V trimmed by 5 bases and J by 4 bases, 11 bases remained unmatched. The CDR3 is made up of 16 amino acids. Germline V CDR1 and CDR2: MNHEY, SMNVEV (reference sequence).

The chain has TRBV5-1 and TRBJ2-3; possible D gene TRBD1, 5 bases. Looked up from germline, CDR1 is SGHRS and CDR2 is YFSETQ. V lost 5 bases, J lost 0 bases, and 10 bases lay in between. This CDR3 is 14 amino acids long. Here the CDR3 reads CASRMTVSTDTQYF. CDR3 coding DNA: TGCGCCAGCAGGATGACAGTTAGCACAGATACGCAGTATTTT.

This chain joins TRBV19 and TRBJ1-4; TRBD1 matches at 8 bases. The V and J ends lost 3 bases and 8 bases, in that order; junction bases with no gene match: 8. Per germline, CDR1 LNHDA and CDR2 SQIVND (reference sequence). The CDR3 length is 15 residues. The CDR3 sequence: CASSIVRGRNEKLFF. CDR3 coding DNA: TGTGCCAGTAGTATTGTCAGGGGGCGAAACGAAAAACTGTTTTTT. The variable domain in full, completed from reference TRBV19 and TRBJ1-4, reads DGGITQSPKYLFRKEGQNVTLSCEQNLNHDAMYWYRQDPGQGLRLIYYSQIVNDFQKGDIAEGYSVSREKKESFPLTVTSAQKNPTAFYLCASSIVRGRNEKLFFGSGTQLSVL.

The V and J genes are TRBV5-1 and TRBJ1-3; D may be TRBD1 (5 bases). The CDR3 is 17 residues long. Trimming left V 3 bases short and J 0 bases short, with 16 bases between. Per germline, CDR1 SGHRS and CDR2 YFSETQ. The chain's CDR3 is CASSSPDTDFSGNTIYF. The CDR3 DNA is TGCGCCAGCAGCTCACCGGACACCGACTTCTCTGGAAACACCATATATTTT.

The chain carries TRBV19 and TRBJ2-5, with 10 bases matching TRBD1. This CDR3 comprises 15 residues. The germline CDR1 and CDR2 sequences are LNHDA and SQIVND (reference sequence). J lost 7 bases, V lost 3 bases, and 8 bases had no gene match. The CDR3, as DNA: TGTGCCAGTAGTATGGGAGGGACAGGGGATCTGACCCAGTACTTC. Residues: CASSMGGTGDLTQYF. Full variable domain (outside the CDR3, taken from reference TRBV19 and TRBJ2-5): DGGITQSPKYLFRKEGQNVTLSCEQNLNHDAMYWYRQDPGQGLRLIYYSQIVNDFQKGDIAEGYSVSREKKESFPLTVTSAQKNPTAFYLCASSMGGTGDLTQYFGPGTRLLVL.

The chain has TRBV5-1 and TRBJ1-6; D is undetermined. Germline loops: CDR1 SGHRS, CDR2 YFSETQ. The V end was cut by 2 bases, the J end by 10 bases, with 19 bases between. This CDR3 is built from 16 residues. CDR3 region: CASSFHGPSQVSPLHF. In DNA form, the CDR3 reads TGCGCCAGCAGCTTTCACGGGCCGAGTCAAGTATCACCCCTCCACTTT.

The chain has TRBV7-8 and TRBJ2-5; 8 nucleotides line up with TRBD2. CDR3 length equals 15 residues. J gave up 2 bases and V 4 bases, and 6 bases lay outside the gene matches. Germline CDR1 is SGHVS and CDR2 is FQNEAQ. This chain's CDR3 is CASSSAGVPQETQYF. The DNA for the CDR3 is TGTGCCAGCAGCTCAGCGGGGGTCCCACAAGAGACCCAGTACTTC.

The chain joins TRBV27 to TRBJ1-2; D is uncertain. There are 14 residues in the CDR3. The germline CDR1 and CDR2 sequences are MNHEY and SMNVEV (reference sequence). V dropped 2 bases and J dropped 1 base, with 8 bases sitting between them. CDR3 amino acids: CASSLVGNNYGYTF. The CDR3 nucleotides are TGTGCCAGCAGTTTAGTTGGTAATAACTATGGCTACACCTTC.

This rearrangement joins TRBV19 to TRBJ2-7; no clear D gene. CDR3 length equals 16 residues. V lost 4 bases and J lost 2, with 18 bases in between. Germline V gene data show CDR1 as LNHDA and CDR2 as SQIVND (reference sequence). The CDR3 DNA is TGTGCCAGTAGTAGAGCTGGGGTCCGGTTGACCTACGAGCAGTACTTC. Its translation is CASSRAGVRLTYEQYF. Looking up the rest from reference TRBV19 and TRBJ2-7 gives the full variable domain: DGGITQSPKYLFRKEGQNVTLSCEQNLNHDAMYWYRQDPGQGLRLIYYSQIVNDFQKGDIAEGYSVSREKKESFPLTVTSAQKNPTAFYLCASSRAGVRLTYEQYFGPGTRLTVT.

The V and J genes are TRBV27 and TRBJ1-6, with TRBD1 matching over 7 bases. Germline V CDR1 and CDR2: MNHEY, SMNVEV (reference sequence). CDR3 length equals 15 residues. The junction had 4 bases not matched to a gene; V was cut back by 5 bases and J by 3 bases. Written as DNA, the CDR3 is TGTGCCAGCAGTCAGGGGGACCTCTATAATTCACCCCTCCACTTT. It codes for CASSQGDLYNSPLHF.

This sequence joins TRBV6-6 and TRBJ1-2, with TRBD1 matching over 9 bases. The V and J ends lost 11 bases and 4 bases, in that order; junction bases with no gene match: 8. The germline gives CDR1 MNHNY, CDR2 SVGAGI (reference sequence). The CDR3 is made up of 13 amino acids. Here the CDR3 DNA reads TGTGCCTTGTCCGGGACAGGGTTCTATGGCTACACCTTC. Encoded protein: CALSGTGFYGYTF.

The genes are TRBV3-1 (or the pseudogene TRBV3-2) and TRBJ1-1; D is unclear. There are 12 residues in the CDR3. Trimming removed 1 base at V and 6 bases at J, with 6 bases between. Germline V lookup: CDR1 LGHDT, CDR2 YNNKEL (reference sequence). CDR3 amino acids: CASSQASPEAFF. CDR3 in DNA: TGTGCCAGCAGCCAAGCGAGTCCTGAAGCTTTCTTT.

The chain carries TRBV19 and TRBJ2-1; 9 bases fit TRBD2. Germline trimming cut 6 bases from V and 7 bases from J; bases unmatched to any gene: 1. CDR3 size: 12 residues. Per the germline V gene, CDR1 is LNHDA and CDR2 is SQIVND (reference sequence). CDR3 residues: CASRRGGNEQFF. The DNA of the CDR3 is TGTGCCAGTAGGCGGGGGGGGAATGAGCAGTTCTTC. The full variable domain, completed using reference TRBV19 and TRBJ2-1, is DGGITQSPKYLFRKEGQNVTLSCEQNLNHDAMYWYRQDPGQGLRLIYYSQIVNDFQKGDIAEGYSVSREKKESFPLTVTSAQKNPTAFYLCASRRGGNEQFFGPGTRLTVL.

V and J are TRBV7-3 and TRBJ1-6; D is possibly TRBD1 (6 bases). This CDR3 is 15 amino acids long. V was trimmed by 5 bases and J by 4 bases, leaving 12 bases between them. From germline, CDR1 is SGHTA and CDR2 FQGTGA. The CDR3 region has the DNA TGTGCCAGCAGCCCAGACGGACAGTATAATTCACCCCTCCACTTT. Translating it yields CASSPDGQYNSPLHF. Looking up the rest from reference TRBV7-3 and TRBJ1-6 gives the full variable domain: GAGVSQTPSNKVTEKGKYVELRCDPISGHTALYWYRQSLGQGPEFLIYFQGTGAADDSGLPNDRFFAVRPEGSVSTLKIQRTERGDSAVYLCASSPDGQYNSPLHFGNGTRLTVT.

The gene calls are TRBV2 and TRBJ1-2, with a possible D match to TRBD1 (5 bases). CDR1 is SNHLY and CDR2 is FYNNEI in the germline V gene. The CDR3 covers 17 residues. The germline V and J ends were trimmed by 3 bases and 3 bases, with 20 bases remaining between them. CDR3 bases: TGTGCCAGCAGTGAGCCCAACAACCTGGGACGGGACTATGGCTACACCTTC. This codes for CASSEPNNLGRDYGYTF.

V gene TRBV21-1 combines with J gene TRBJ2-7; the D segment call TRBD1 is taken from the table without a DNA check. TRBV21-1 is termed a pseudogene. The CDR3 sequence is 13 residues long. The CDR3 nucleotides are TGTGCCAGCAGGGGGACATCCATCTACGAGCAGTACTTC. It yields the protein CASRGTSIYEQYF.

The J gene is TRBJ1-5, the V gene TRBV28, with 8 positions matching TRBD1. The CDR3 is made up of 18 amino acids. Per the germline V gene, CDR1 is MDHEN and CDR2 is SYDVKM. The V and J ends lost 4 bases and 5 bases, in that order; junction bases with no gene match: 16. DNA for the CDR3: TGTGCCAGCAGTTCAGGACAGGGAAACGTGGGGGCTGATCAGCCCCAGCATTTT. It codes for CASSSGQGNVGADQPQHF. The variable domain in full, with the rest retrieved from reference TRBV28 and TRBJ1-5, is DVKVTQSSRYLVKRTGEKVFLECVQDMDHENMFWYRQDPGLGLRLIYFSYDVKMKEKGDIPEGYSVSREKKERFSLILESASTNQTSMYLCASSSGQGNVGADQPQHFGDGTRLSIL.

The chain uses TRBV4-1 and TRBJ1-6, with D uncertain. The V end lost 0 bases, the J end lost 6 bases, and 9 bases lay between the germline ends. The CDR3 loop spans 15 amino acids. The V gene's germline CDR1 is MGHRA and CDR2 YSYEKL. The CDR3 DNA reads TGCGCCAGCAGCCAAGAAGGGTGGGGTAATTCACCCCTCCACTTT. Amino acid sequence: CASSQEGWGNSPLHF.

The rearrangement joins TRBV3-1 (or the pseudogene TRBV3-2) to TRBJ2-2; the D is unclear. The CDR3 runs to 14 residues. CDR1 is LGHDT, CDR2 YNNKEL, per germline (reference sequence). With 4 bases removed from V and 4 bases from J, the gap between germline ends came to 10 bases. The CDR3 loop is CASSRAGTTGELFF. The CDR3 DNA is TGTGCCAGCAGCCGAGCCGGAACCACCGGGGAGCTGTTTTTT.

The chain uses TRBV6-5 and TRBJ2-1; 7 bases are shared with TRBD2. After removal of 2 bases from V and 0 bases from J, the junction contained 4 bases not matched to a gene. CDR1 and CDR2 (germline): MNHEY, SVGAGI. CDR3 length: 16 amino acids. CDR3: CASSYGGGSSYNEQFF. In nucleotides, the CDR3 is TGTGCCAGCAGTTACGGGGGGGGAAGCTCCTACAATGAGCAGTTCTTC.

The rearrangement joins TRBV4-3 to TRBJ2-5, with TRBD2 matching over 14 bases. CDR3 length equals 15 residues. J was trimmed by 6 bases and V by 6 bases; bases with no gene match: 6. Germline CDR1 and CDR2: LGHNA and YSLEER. The CDR3 sequence is CASSSTSGGVKTQYF. The CDR3 nucleotides are TGCGCCAGCAGTTCGACTAGCGGGGGGGTGAAGACCCAGTACTTC.

The chain couples TRBV9 to TRBJ2-2; D call uncertain. Germline V lookup: CDR1 SGDLS, CDR2 YYNGEE. V lost 4 bases and J 5 bases, leaving 12 bases between the germline ends. This CDR3 has 14 residues. CDR3 amino acids: CASSPPDGTGELFF. In DNA form, the CDR3 reads TGTGCCAGCAGCCCTCCCGATGGGACCGGGGAGCTGTTTTTT.

The gene calls are TRBV19 and TRBJ2-1; 11 bases map to TRBD2. J gave up 9 bases and V 6 bases, and 4 bases lay outside the gene matches. CDR1 and CDR2 (germline): LNHDA, SQIVND (reference sequence). This CDR3 region has 13 residues. In nucleotides, the CDR3 is TGTGCCAGTAGCCTAGCGGGGGGTACTGAGCAGTTCTTC. It specifies CASSLAGGTEQFF. The complete variable domain, with remaining parts taken from reference TRBV19 and TRBJ2-1, reads DGGITQSPKYLFRKEGQNVTLSCEQNLNHDAMYWYRQDPGQGLRLIYYSQIVNDFQKGDIAEGYSVSREKKESFPLTVTSAQKNPTAFYLCASSLAGGTEQFFGPGTRLTVL.

This chain uses TRBV15 with TRBJ1-1, with D unresolved. The germline V gene encodes CDR1 LNHNV and CDR2 YYDKDF (reference sequence). CDR3 length: 15 amino acids. Trimming cost V 0 bases and J 3 bases, with 11 bases left between them. Written as DNA, the CDR3 is TGTGCCACCAGCAGAGATAGATTGTGGGACACTGAAGCTTTCTTT. It yields the protein CATSRDRLWDTEAFF.

With respect to this clone: The sample holds other DNA sequences that translate to the same CDR3. The chain joins TRBV12-3 or TRBV12-4 to TRBJ1-4, with no clear D. There are 11 residues in the CDR3. The V end was cut by 1 base, the J end by 8 bases, with 2 bases between. The CDR3 coding sequence is TGTGCCAGCAGTTTAGGGGAAAAACTGTTTTTT. Protein: CASSLGEKLFF.

The chain is built from TRBV27 and TRBJ2-2; D might be TRBD1 (6 bases). The CDR3 covers 12 residues. CDR1 and CDR2 (germline): MNHEY, SMNVEV (reference sequence). V was shortened by 6 bases and J by 8 bases, with 10 bases between the two germline ends. CDR3 DNA: TGTGCCAGCAGCTACAGGGAAGGGGAGCTGTTTTTT. Amino acids: CASSYREGELFF.

The chain joins TRBV6-6 to TRBJ2-7; TRBD1 aligns across 9 bases. The V and J ends lost 7 bases and 5 bases, in that order; junction bases with no gene match: 6. Germline V CDR1 and CDR2: MNHNY, SVGAGI (reference sequence). The CDR3 has 13 residues. CDR3 nucleotides: TGTGCCAGCATTGACAGGGGGGAGGACGAGCAGTACTTC. It is translated as CASIDRGEDEQYF.

The chain is built from TRBV19 and TRBJ1-1, with TRBD1 matching 8 bases. The CDR3 loop spans 16 amino acids. In germline, CDR1 is LNHDA, CDR2 SQIVND (reference sequence). Trimming cost V 1 base and J 5 bases; bases outside gene matches: 9. This CDR3 reads CASSIGQGAVFTEAFF. CDR3 sequence (DNA): TGTGCCAGTAGTATAGGGCAGGGGGCAGTTTTTACTGAAGCTTTCTTT.

The genes are TRBV20-1 and TRBJ2-5, with D uncertain. Trimming left V 3 bases short and J 8 bases short, with 13 bases between. The germline V gene encodes CDR1 DFQATT and CDR2 SNEGSKA (reference sequence). CDR3 size: 12 residues. The CDR3 sequence: CSASAGLVTQYF. DNA of the CDR3: TGCAGTGCTAGTGCAGGCCTAGTCACCCAGTACTTC.